Presented here are 18 T cell receptor beta chains from one specimen sequenced in a study of blood T cell repertoires in COVID-19. Generated by immunoSEQ multiplex PCR, the TCRdb table keeps only in-frame clones and is missing some. The sample yields some 460,000 clones, about 90% seen once. Sequencing input: PBMCs or T cells enriched from blood (not recorded which). Receptors originate from a woman younger than 30 who had recovered from COVID-19.

Details on this clone: Mismatch with germline at one junction end may stem from a read error. The gene calls are TRBV6-5 and TRBJ1-6, with a possible D match to TRBD1 (5 bases). The germline V gene has CDR1 MNHEY and CDR2 SVGAGI. CDR3 size: 16 residues. For the CDR3, the DNA is TGTGCCAGCATTTACACCCGACAGTCAAGCCTCGCGCCCCTCCACTTT. Encoded protein: CASIYTRQSSLAPLHF.

This clone was counted many times. Other DNA sequences of this sample code for an identical CDR3. J is TRBJ2-7 and V is TRBV5-1; D perhaps matches TRBD1 (6 bases). Germline V gives CDR1 SGHRS, CDR2 YFSETQ. Trimming removed 0 bases from V and 6 bases from J, with 10 bases in between. The CDR3 contains 13 residues. The CDR3 protein is CASSLVQGREQYF. As DNA, the CDR3 is TGCGCCAGCAGCTTGGTACAGGGACGCGAGCAGTACTTC. The whole variable domain, filled in from reference TRBV5-1 and TRBJ2-7, reads KAGVTQTPRYLIKTRGQQVTLSCSPISGHRSVSWYQQTPGQGLQFLFEYFSETQRNKGNFPGRFSGRQFSNSRSEMNVSTLELGDSALYLCASSLVQGREQYFGPGTRLTVT.

In the case of this clone: Different DNA sequences within this sample yield the same CDR3. The chain couples TRBV6-5 to TRBJ1-1; D possibly corresponds to TRBD1 (5 bases). The CDR3 is 13 amino acids. Per germline, CDR1 MNHEY and CDR2 SVGAGI. Trimming removed 8 bases at V and 1 base at J, with 11 bases between. The CDR3 DNA is TGTGCCAGCTCGCGGGGCGGGAACACTGAAGCTTTCTTT. This gives the protein CASSRGGNTEAFF.

This clone has just a few counts. The chain joins TRBV7-9 to TRBJ1-1; maybe TRBD1 (5 bases). Germline loops: CDR1 SEHNR, CDR2 FQNEAQ (reference sequence). The V and J ends lost 2 bases and 11 bases respectively, with 9 bases between them. The CDR3 length is 11 residues. The CDR3 protein is CASSLTGDAFF. The CDR3 bases are TGTGCCAGCAGCTTAACGGGGGATGCTTTCTTT.

This chain links TRBV2 with TRBJ1-5; 8 positions match TRBD1. The CDR3 is 14 amino acids. V gave up 5 bases and J gave up 6 bases; unmatched junction bases: 6. CDR1 and CDR2 from the germline V gene are SNHLY and FYNNEI. In DNA, the CDR3 is TGTGCCAGCAGTAGACAGGGGACGGCTCAGCCCCAGCATTTT. It yields the protein CASSRQGTAQPQHF.

The V gene is TRBV29-1, the J gene TRBJ1-4; D is unresolved. The length of the CDR3 is 14 residues. Germline CDR1 is SQVTM and CDR2 is ANQGSEA. Trimming pared 3 bases from V and 2 bases from J, leaving 10 bases between. The CDR3 region has the DNA TGCAGCGTTGACGAGGGCGCGACTAATGAAAAACTGTTTTTT. Its translation is CSVDEGATNEKLFF.

This CDR3 reads CASSTFEGTDTQYF. The CDR3 nucleotides are TGTGCCAGCAGTACTTTCGAAGGCACAGATACGCAGTATTTT. V is TRBV6-5 and J is TRBJ2-3; D is unresolved. Germline V CDR1 and CDR2: MNHEY, SVGAGI. Trimming took off 5 bases at V and 1 base at J, with 10 bases between the two ends. This CDR3 has 14 residues.

This clone was found once. The chain uses TRBV2 and TRBJ2-3, with 8 bases fitting TRBD2. This CDR3 region has 14 residues. Trimming cost V 7 bases and J 9 bases; bases outside gene matches: 12. Germline loops: CDR1 SNHLY, CDR2 FYNNEI. The CDR3 sequence is CASIGQRGTSTQYF. The CDR3 DNA follows: TGTGCCAGCATTGGGCAGCGGGGGACTTCAACGCAGTATTTT.

About this clone: Other nucleotide sequences from this sample produce the same CDR3. This chain links TRBV27 with TRBJ1-1; possibly TRBD1 for D (5 bases). CDR1 and CDR2 from the germline V gene are MNHEY and SMNVEV (reference sequence). Trimming cost V 3 bases and J 3 bases, with 11 bases left between them. CDR3 length equals 14 residues. In nucleotides, the CDR3 is TGTGCCAGCAGTTTGCGGGGAGGGGACACTGAAGCTTTCTTT. Its protein product is CASSLRGGDTEAFF.

The chain recombines TRBV10-2 with TRBJ2-2, with D possibly TRBD1 on 5 matching bases. This CDR3 contains 17 residues. Germline V gene sequence: CDR1 WSHSY, CDR2 SAAADI. V was pared by 7 bases and J by 3 bases, with 21 bases between. The CDR3 reads CASKPRYSLQDTGELFF. CDR3 coding DNA: TGCGCCAGCAAGCCGCGGTATTCATTACAGGACACCGGGGAGCTGTTTTTT.

Comment on this clone: This sample also contains other DNA sequences that code for the same CDR3. The chain has TRBV11-2 and TRBJ1-4; 8 bases line up with TRBD1. The CDR3 runs 16 residues. Losses at the gene ends were 3 bases for V and 5 bases for J; bases not matched to a gene: 8. Germline V gives CDR1 SGHAT, CDR2 FQNNGV. The chain's CDR3 is CASSFLGTGGNEKLFF. The CDR3 nucleotides are TGTGCCAGCAGCTTTTTAGGAACAGGGGGAAATGAAAAACTGTTTTTT.

This clone was seen only a few times. The rearrangement uses TRBV24-1 and TRBJ2-7; 7 bases line up with TRBD1. The CDR3 is 13 residues long. The germline gives CDR1 KGHDR, CDR2 SFDVKD. Trimming took 4 bases from V and 10 from J; bases not matched to a gene: 9. CDR3 nucleotide sequence: TGTGCCACCAGTGACCCAACAGGGGAAGGACAGTACTTC. It codes for CATSDPTGEGQYF.

This chain joins TRBV29-1 and TRBJ1-2; TRBD1 matches 10 bases. CDR1 is SQVTM, CDR2 ANQGSEA, per germline. This CDR3 contains 16 residues. V shed 5 bases and J 8 bases; nucleotides not matched to a gene: 17. This CDR3 reads CSVPTRTGGTEDGYTF. Here the CDR3 DNA reads TGCAGCGTTCCCACTCGGACAGGGGGGACCGAAGACGGCTACACCTTC.

This chain joins TRBV11-2 and TRBJ1-5; perhaps TRBD1 as D (6 bases). Trimming stripped 5 bases from V and 8 bases from J, with 19 bases between. Per the germline V gene, CDR1 is SGHAT and CDR2 is FQNNGV. The CDR3 contains 15 residues. The CDR3 loop reads CASSPQGYVGEPQHF. CDR3 nucleotide sequence: TGTGCCAGCAGCCCACAGGGATATGTCGGGGAGCCCCAGCATTTT.

This chain uses TRBV7-2 with TRBJ2-7; TRBD1 matches at 10 bases. J gave up 6 bases and V 4 bases, and 6 bases lay outside the gene matches. Germline assignment: CDR1 SGHTA and CDR2 FQGNSA. The CDR3 totals 14 residues. Here the CDR3 DNA reads TGTGCCAGCAGCTGGGGGACAGGGGAGGGCGAGCAGTACTTC. Protein: CASSWGTGEGEQYF.

V is TRBV7-2 and J is TRBJ2-3, with 8 nucleotides matching TRBD1. The V gene's germline CDR1 is SGHTA and CDR2 FQGNSA. The CDR3 is 15 amino acids. V lost 7 bases, J lost 3 bases, and 9 bases stayed unmatched. Here the CDR3 DNA reads TGTGCCAGCATTCTGGACAGGGAAAATACAGATACGCAGTATTTT. It yields the protein CASILDRENTDTQYF.

This rearrangement joins TRBV4-1 to TRBJ2-7; 11 bases line up with TRBD2. V was clipped by 1 base and J by 2 bases; unmatched bases: 7. This CDR3 contains 17 residues. CDR1 MGHRA and CDR2 YSYEKL come from the germline V gene. The CDR3 is CASSQGSGLAEPYEQYF. CDR3 in DNA: TGCGCCAGCAGCCAAGGCTCGGGACTAGCGGAGCCCTACGAGCAGTACTTC.

The chain is built from TRBV24-1 and TRBJ2-2, with D perhaps matching TRBD1 (5 bases). CDR1 is KGHDR and CDR2 is SFDVKD in the germline V gene. The length of the CDR3 is 14 residues. V was pared by 7 bases and J by 8 bases, with 16 bases between. The CDR3 DNA follows: TGTGCCACCAGGGGGCCGGGTTATTTGGGGGAGCTGTTTTTT. Residues: CATRGPGYLGELFF.